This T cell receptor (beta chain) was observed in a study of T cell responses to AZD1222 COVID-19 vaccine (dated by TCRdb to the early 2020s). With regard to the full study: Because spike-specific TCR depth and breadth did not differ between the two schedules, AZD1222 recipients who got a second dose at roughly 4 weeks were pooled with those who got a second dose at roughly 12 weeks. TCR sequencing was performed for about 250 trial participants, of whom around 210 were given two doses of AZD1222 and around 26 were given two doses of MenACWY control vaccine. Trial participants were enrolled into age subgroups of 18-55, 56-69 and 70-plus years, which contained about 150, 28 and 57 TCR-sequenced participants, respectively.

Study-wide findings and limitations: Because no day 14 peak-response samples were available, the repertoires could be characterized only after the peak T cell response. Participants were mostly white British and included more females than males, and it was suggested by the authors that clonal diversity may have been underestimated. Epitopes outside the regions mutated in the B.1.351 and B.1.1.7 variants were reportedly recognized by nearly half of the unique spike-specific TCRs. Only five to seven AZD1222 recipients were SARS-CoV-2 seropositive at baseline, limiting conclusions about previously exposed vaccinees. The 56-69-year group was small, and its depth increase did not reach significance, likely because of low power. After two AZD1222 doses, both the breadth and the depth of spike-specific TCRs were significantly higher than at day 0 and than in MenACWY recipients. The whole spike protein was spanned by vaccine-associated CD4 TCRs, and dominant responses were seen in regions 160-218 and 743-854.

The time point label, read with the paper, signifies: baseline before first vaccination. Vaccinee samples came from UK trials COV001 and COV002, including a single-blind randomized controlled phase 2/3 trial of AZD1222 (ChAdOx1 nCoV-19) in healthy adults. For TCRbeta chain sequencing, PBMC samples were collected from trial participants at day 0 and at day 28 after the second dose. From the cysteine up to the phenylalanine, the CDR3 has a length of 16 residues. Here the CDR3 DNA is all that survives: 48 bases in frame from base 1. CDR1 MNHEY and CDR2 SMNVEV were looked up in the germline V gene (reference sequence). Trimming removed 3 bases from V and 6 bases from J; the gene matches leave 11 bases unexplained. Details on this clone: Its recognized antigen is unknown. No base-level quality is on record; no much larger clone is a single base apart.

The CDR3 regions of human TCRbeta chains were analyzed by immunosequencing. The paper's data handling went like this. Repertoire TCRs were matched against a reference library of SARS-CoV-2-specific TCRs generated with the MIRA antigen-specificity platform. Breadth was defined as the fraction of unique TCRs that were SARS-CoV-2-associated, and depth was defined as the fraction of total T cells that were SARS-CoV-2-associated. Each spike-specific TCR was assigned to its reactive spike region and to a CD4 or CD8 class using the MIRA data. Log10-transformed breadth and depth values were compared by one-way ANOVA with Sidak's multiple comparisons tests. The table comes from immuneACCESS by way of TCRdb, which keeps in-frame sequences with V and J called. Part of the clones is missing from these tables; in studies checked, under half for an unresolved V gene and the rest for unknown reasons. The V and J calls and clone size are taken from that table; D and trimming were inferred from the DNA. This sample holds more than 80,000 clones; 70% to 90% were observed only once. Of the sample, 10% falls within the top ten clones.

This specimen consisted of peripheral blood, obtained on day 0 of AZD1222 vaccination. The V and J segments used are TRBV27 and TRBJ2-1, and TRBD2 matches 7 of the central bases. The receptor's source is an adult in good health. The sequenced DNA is TGTGCCAGCAGTTTGCCCCCGGGTAGCGGGCCCAATGAGCAGTTCTTC. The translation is CASSLPPGSGPNEQFF.